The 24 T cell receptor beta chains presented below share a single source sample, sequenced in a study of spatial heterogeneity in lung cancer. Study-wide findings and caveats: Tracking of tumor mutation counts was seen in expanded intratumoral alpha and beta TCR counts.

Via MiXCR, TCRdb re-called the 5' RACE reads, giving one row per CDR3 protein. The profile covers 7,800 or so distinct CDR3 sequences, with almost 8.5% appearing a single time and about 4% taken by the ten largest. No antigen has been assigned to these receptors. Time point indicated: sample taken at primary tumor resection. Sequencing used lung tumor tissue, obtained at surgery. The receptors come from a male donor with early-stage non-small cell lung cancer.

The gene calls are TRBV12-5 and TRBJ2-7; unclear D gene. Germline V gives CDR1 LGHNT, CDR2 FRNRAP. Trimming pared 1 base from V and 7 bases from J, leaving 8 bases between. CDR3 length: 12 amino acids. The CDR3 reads CASGLEGREQYF. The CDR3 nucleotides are TGTGCTAGTGGTTTGGAAGGGCGGGAGCAGTACTTC.

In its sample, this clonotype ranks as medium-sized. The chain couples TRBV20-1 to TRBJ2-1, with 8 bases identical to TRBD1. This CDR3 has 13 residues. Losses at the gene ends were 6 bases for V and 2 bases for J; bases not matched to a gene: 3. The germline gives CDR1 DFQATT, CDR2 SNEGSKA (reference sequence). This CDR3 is CSAGQGTYNEQFF. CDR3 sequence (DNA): TGCAGTGCAGGACAGGGAACCTACAATGAGCAGTTCTTC.

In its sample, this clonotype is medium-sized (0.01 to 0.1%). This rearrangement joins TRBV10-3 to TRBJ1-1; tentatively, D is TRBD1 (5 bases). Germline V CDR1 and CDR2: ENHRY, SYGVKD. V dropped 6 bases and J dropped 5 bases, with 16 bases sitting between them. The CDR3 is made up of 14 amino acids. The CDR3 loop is CAIRGTLYRTEAFF. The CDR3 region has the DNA TGTGCCATCAGGGGTACTCTATACAGGACTGAAGCTTTCTTT.

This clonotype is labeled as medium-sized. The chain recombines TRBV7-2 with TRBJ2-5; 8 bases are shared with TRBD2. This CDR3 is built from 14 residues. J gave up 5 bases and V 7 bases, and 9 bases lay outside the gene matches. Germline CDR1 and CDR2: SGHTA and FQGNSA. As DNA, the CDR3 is TGTGCCAGCATAAAAGCGGGAGCGGGTGAGACCCAGTACTTC. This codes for CASIKAGAGETQYF.

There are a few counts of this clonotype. As DNA, the CDR3 is TGCGCCAGCAGACGAAATAGGGAGGGCCCAGATACGCAGTATTTT. Translating it yields CASRRNREGPDTQYF. The chain combines TRBV5-1 with TRBJ2-3; 7 positions match TRBD2. The CDR3 sequence is 15 residues long. Germline assignment: CDR1 SGHRS and CDR2 YFSETQ. The junction had 10 bases not matched to a gene; V was cut back by 5 bases and J by 4 bases.

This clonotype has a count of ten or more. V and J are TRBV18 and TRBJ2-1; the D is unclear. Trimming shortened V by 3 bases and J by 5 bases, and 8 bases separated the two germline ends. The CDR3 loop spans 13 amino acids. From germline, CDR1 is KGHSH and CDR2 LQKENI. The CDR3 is CASSPTSHNEQFF. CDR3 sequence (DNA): TGTGCCAGCTCACCTACTTCCCACAATGAGCAGTTCTTC.

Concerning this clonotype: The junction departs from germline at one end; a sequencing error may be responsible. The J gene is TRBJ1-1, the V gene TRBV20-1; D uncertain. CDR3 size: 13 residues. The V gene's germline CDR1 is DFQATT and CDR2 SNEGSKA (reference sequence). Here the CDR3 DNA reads TGCAGTGCCCGAGGGTCAATGAAGACTGAAGCTTTCTTT. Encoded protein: CSARGSMKTEAFF.

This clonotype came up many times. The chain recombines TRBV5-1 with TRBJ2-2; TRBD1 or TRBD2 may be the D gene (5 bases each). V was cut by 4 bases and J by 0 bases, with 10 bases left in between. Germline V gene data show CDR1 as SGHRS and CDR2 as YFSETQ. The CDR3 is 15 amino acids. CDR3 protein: CASSPGTANTGELFF. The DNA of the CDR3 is TGCGCCAGCAGCCCCGGGACGGCGAACACCGGGGAGCTGTTTTTT.

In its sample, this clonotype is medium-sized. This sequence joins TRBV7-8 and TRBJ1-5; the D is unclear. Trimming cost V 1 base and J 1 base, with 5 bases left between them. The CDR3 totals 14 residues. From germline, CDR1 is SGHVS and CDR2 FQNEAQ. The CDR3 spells CASSLDGSNQPQHF. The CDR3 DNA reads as TGTGCCAGCAGCTTAGACGGCAGCAATCAGCCCCAGCATTTT. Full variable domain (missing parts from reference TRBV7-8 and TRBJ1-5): GAGVSQSPRYKVAKRGQDVALRCDPISGHVSLFWYQQALGQGPEFLTYFQNEAQLDKSGLPSDRFFAERPEGSVSTLKIQRTQQEDSAVYLCASSLDGSNQPQHFGDGTRLSIL.

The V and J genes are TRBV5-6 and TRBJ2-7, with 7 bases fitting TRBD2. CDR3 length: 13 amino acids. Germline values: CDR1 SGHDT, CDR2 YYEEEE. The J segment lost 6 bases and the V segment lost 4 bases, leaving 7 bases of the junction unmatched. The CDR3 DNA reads TGTGCCAGCAGCATCGGACTAGTTCGCGAGCAGTACTTC. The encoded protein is CASSIGLVREQYF.

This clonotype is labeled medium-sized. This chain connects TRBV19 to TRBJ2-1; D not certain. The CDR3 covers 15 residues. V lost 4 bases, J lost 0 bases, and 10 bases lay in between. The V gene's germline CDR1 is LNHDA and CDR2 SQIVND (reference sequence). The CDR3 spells CASSRGRNSYNEQFF. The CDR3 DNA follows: TGTGCCAGTAGTAGAGGACGGAACTCCTACAATGAGCAGTTCTTC. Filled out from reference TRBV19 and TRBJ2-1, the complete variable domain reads DGGITQSPKYLFRKEGQNVTLSCEQNLNHDAMYWYRQDPGQGLRLIYYSQIVNDFQKGDIAEGYSVSREKKESFPLTVTSAQKNPTAFYLCASSRGRNSYNEQFFGPGTRLTVL.

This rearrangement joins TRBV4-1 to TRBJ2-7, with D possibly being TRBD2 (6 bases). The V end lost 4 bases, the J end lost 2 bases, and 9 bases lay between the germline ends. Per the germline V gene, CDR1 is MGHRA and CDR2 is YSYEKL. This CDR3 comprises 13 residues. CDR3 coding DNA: TGCGCCAGCAGCCTAGCGGCAACCTACGAGCAGTACTTC. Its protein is CASSLAATYEQYF.

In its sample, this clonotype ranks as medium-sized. The CDR3: CASSSYRVLAGGTDTQYF. CDR3 coding DNA: TGTGCCAGCAGCAGCTATCGAGTTTTAGCGGGAGGGACAGATACGCAGTATTTT. V is TRBV7-8 and J is TRBJ2-3; 11 bases are a match to TRBD2. This CDR3 is 18 amino acids long. The J segment lost 3 bases and the V segment lost 5 bases, leaving 13 bases of the junction unmatched. The V gene's germline CDR1 is SGHVS and CDR2 FQNEAQ.

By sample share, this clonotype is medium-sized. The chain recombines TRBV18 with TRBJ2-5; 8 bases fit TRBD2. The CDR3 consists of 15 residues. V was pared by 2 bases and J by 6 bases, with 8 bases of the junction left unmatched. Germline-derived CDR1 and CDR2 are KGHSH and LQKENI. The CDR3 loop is CASSPASGGEKTQYF. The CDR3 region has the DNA TGTGCCAGCTCACCAGCGTCGGGAGGGGAAAAGACCCAGTACTTC. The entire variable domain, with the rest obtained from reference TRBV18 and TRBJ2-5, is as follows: NAGVMQNPRHLVRRRGQEARLRCSPMKGHSHVYWYRQLPEEGLKFMVYLQKENIIDESGMPKERFSAEFPKEGPSILRIQQVVRGDSAAYFCASSPASGGEKTQYFGPGTRLLVL.

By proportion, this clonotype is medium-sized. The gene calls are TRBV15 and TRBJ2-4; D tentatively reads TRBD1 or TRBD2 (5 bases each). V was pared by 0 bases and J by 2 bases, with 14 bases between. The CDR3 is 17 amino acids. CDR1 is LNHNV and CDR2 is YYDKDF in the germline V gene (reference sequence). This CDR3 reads CATSRDAWGFPKNIQYF. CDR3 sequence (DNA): TGTGCCACCAGCAGAGATGCTTGGGGGTTTCCCAAAAACATTCAGTACTTC. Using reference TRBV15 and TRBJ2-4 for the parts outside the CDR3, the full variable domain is DAMVIQNPRYQVTQFGKPVTLSCSQTLNHNVMYWYQQKSSQAPKLLFHYYDKDFNNEADTPDNFQSRRPNTSFCFLDIRSPGLGDTAMYLCATSRDAWGFPKNIQYFGAGTRLSVL.

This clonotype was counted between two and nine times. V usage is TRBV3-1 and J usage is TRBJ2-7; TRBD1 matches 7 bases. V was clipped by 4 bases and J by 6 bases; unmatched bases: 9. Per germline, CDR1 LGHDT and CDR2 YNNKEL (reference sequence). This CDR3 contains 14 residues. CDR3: CASSRTGIESEQYF. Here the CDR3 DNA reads TGTGCCAGCAGCCGGACAGGCATTGAGTCCGAGCAGTACTTC.

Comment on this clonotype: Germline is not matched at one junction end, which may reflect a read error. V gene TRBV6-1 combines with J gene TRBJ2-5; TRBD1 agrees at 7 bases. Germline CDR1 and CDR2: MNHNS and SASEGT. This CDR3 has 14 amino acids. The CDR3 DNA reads TGTGCCAGCAGTGAACTTCCTACAGGGATACAGGGGCACTTC. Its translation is CASSELPTGIQGHF.

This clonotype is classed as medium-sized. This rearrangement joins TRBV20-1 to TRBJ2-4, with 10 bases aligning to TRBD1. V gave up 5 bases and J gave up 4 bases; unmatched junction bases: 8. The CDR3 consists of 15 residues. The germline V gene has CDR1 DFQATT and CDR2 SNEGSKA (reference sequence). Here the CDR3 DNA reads TGCAGTGCTCAAAGCCGGGGACAGGGGAAAAACATTCAGTACTTC. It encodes CSAQSRGQGKNIQYF.

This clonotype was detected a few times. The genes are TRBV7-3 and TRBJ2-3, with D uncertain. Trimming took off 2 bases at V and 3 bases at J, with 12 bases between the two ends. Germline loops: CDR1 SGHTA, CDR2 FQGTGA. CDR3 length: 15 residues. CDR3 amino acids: CASSLSYTTTDTQYF. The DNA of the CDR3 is TGTGCCAGCAGCTTATCATACACAACGACAGATACGCAGTATTTT.

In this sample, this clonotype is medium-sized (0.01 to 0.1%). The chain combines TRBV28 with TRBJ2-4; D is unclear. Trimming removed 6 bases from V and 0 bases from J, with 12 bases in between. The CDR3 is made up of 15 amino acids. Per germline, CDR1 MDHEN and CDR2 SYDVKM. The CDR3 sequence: CASSSLGPAKNIQYF. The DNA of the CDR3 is TGTGCCAGCAGCAGCTTGGGCCCAGCCAAAAACATTCAGTACTTC. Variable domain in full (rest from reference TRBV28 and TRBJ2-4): DVKVTQSSRYLVKRTGEKVFLECVQDMDHENMFWYRQDPGLGLRLIYFSYDVKMKEKGDIPEGYSVSREKKERFSLILESASTNQTSMYLCASSSLGPAKNIQYFGAGTRLSVL.

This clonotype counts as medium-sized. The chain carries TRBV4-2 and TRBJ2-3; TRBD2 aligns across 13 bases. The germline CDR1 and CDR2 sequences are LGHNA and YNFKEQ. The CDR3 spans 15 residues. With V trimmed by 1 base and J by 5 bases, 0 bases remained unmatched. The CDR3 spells CASSQGTSGGDTQYF. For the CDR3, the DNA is TGTGCCAGCAGCCAAGGGACTAGCGGGGGAGATACGCAGTATTTT.

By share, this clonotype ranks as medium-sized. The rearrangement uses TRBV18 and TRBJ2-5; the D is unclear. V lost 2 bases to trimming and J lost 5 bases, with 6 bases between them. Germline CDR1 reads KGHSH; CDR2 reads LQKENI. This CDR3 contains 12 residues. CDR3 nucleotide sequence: TGTGCCAGCTCACCAAATCTCGAGACCCAGTACTTC. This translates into CASSPNLETQYF. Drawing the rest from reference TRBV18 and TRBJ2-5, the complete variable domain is NAGVMQNPRHLVRRRGQEARLRCSPMKGHSHVYWYRQLPEEGLKFMVYLQKENIIDESGMPKERFSAEFPKEGPSILRIQQVVRGDSAAYFCASSPNLETQYFGPGTRLLVL.

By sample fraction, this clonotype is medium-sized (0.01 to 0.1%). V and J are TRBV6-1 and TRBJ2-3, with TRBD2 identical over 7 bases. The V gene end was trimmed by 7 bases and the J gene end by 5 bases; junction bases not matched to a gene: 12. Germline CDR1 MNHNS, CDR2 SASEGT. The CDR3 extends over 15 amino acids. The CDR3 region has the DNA TGTGCCAGCACCCTATTGGGCGGGAGTAAAGATACGCAGTATTTT. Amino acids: CASTLLGGSKDTQYF.

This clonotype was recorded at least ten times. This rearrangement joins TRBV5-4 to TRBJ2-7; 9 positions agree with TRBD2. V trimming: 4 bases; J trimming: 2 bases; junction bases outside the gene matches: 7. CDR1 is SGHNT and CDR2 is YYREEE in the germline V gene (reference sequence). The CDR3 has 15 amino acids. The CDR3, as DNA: TGTGCCAGCAGCCTGTTTGGCGGGAGGGCCTACGAGCAGTACTTC. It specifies CASSLFGGRAYEQYF.